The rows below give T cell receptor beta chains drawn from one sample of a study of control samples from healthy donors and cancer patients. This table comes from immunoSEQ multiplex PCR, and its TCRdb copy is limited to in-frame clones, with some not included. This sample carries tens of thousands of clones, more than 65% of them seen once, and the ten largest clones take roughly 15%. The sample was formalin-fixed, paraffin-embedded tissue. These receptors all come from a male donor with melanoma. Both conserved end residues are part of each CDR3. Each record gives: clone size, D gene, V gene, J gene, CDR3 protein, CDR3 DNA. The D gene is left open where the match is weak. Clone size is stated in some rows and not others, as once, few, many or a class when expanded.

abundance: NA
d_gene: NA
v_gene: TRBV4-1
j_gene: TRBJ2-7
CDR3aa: CASSQYRADEQYF
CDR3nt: TGCGCCAGCAGCCAATACAGGGCGGACGAGCAGTACTTC

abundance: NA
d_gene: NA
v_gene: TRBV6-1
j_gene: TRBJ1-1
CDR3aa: CASSERAQYGGGTEAFF
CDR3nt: TGTGCCAGCAGTGAAAGAGCCCAGTATGGGGGAGGAACTGAAGCTTTCTTT

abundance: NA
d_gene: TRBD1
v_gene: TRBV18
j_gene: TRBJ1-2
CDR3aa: CASSPQGDRGSGDGYTF
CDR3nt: TGTGCCAGCTCACCCCAAGGAGACAGGGGTTCGGGAGATGGCTACACCTTC

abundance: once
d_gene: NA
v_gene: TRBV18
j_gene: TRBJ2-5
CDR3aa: CASSIQDQETQYF
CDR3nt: TGTGCCAGCTCAATACAGGACCAAGAGACCCAGTACTTC

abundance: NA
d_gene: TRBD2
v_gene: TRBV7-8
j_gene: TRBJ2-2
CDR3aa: CASSLGTSGTGELFF
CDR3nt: TGTGCCAGCAGCCTTGGGACTAGCGGGACCGGGGAGCTGTTTTTT

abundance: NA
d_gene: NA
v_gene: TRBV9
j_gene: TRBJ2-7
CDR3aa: CANSVEGAAYEQYF
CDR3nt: TGTGCCAACAGCGTAGAAGGGGCGGCCTACGAGCAGTACTTC

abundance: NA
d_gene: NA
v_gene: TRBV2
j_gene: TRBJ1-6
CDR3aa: CASKPQGGSSPLHF
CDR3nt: TGTGCCAGCAAACCCCAGGGAGGCTCTTCACCCCTCCACTTT

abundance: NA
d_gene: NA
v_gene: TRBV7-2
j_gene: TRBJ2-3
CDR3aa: CASSLYQDSDTQYF
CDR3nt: TGTGCCAGCAGCTTATATCAGGACTCAGATACGCAGTATTTT

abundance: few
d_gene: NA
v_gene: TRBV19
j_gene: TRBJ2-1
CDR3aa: CASSRDSSSYNEQFF
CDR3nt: TGTGCCAGTAGTAGGGACTCCTCCTCCTACAATGAGCAGTTCTTC

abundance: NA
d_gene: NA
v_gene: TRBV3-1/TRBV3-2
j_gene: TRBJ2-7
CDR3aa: CASSPTMNSYEQYF
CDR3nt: TGTGCCAGCAGCCCCACCATGAACTCCTACGAGCAGTACTTC

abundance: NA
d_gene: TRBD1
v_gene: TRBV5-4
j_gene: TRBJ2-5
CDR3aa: CASSPPRGETQYF
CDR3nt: TGTGCCAGCAGCCCCCCCAGGGGGGAGACCCAGTACTTC

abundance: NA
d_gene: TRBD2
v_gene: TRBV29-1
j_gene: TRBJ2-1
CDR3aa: CSVEQRGHNEQFF
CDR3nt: TGCAGCGTTGAGCAGCGGGGCCACAATGAGCAGTTCTTC

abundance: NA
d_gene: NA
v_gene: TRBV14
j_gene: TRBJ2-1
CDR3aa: CASSRVYNEQFF
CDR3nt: TGTGCCAGCAGCCGGGTCTACAATGAGCAGTTCTTC

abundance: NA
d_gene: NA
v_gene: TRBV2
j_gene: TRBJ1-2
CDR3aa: CASSEPLKTGPSSYTF
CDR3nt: TGTGCCAGCAGTGAACCCCTGAAAACGGGGCCTTCAAGCTACACCTTC

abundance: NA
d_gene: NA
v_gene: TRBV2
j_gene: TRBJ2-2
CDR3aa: CASNEQGSNTGELFF
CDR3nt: TGTGCCAGCAATGAACAGGGCTCGAACACTGGGGAGCTGTTTTTT

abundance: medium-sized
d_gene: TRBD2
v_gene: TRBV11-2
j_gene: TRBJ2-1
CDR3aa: CASSPSGRETYNEQFF
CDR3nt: TGTGCCAGCAGCCCCAGCGGGAGGGAGACCTACAATGAGCAGTTCTTC

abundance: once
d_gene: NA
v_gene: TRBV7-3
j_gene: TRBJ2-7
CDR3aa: CASSLYPGSYEQYF
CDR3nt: TGTGCCAGCAGCTTATATCCCGGATCCTACGAGCAGTACTTC

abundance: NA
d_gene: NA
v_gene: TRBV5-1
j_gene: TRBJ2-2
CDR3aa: CASSGDPHGAGELFF
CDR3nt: TGCGCCAGCAGCGGGGACCCCCACGGGGCCGGGGAGCTGTTTTTT

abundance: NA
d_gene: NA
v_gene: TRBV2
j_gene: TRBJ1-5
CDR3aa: CASSDQGVTNQPQHF
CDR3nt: TGTGCCAGCAGTGATCAGGGAGTAACAAATCAGCCCCAGCATTTT

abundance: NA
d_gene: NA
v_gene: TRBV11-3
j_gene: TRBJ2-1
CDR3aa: CASSLELGDEQFF
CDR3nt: TGTGCCAGCAGCTTAGAACTAGGGGACGAGCAGTTCTTC

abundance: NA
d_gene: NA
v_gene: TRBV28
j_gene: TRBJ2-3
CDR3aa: CASASVDTQYF
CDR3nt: TGTGCCAGCGCGTCTGTAGATACGCAGTATTTT

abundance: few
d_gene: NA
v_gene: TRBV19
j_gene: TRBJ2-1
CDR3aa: CASSILSGYNEQFF
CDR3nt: TGTGCCAGTAGTATTCTCAGCGGCTACAATGAGCAGTTCTTC

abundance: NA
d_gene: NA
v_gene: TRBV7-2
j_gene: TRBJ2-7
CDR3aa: CASSPSRAGPYEQYF
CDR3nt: TGTGCCAGCAGCCCCTCCCGCGCCGGGCCCTACGAGCAGTACTTC

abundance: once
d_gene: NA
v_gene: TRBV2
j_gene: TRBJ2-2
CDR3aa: CASRRTGELFF
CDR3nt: TGTGCCAGCCGAAGGACCGGGGAGCTGTTTTTT

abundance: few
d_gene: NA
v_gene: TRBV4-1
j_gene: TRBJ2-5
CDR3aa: CASSQDLVLRLAAQETQYF
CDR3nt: TGCGCCAGCAGCCAAGATCTGGTGTTGAGGTTAGCGGCCCAAGAGACCCAGTACTTC

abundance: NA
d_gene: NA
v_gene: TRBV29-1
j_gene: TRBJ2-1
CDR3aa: CSVRGYNEQFF
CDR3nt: TGCAGCGTACGGGGGTACAATGAGCAGTTCTTC

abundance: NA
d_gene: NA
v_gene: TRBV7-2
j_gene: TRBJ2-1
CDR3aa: CASRRDWRINEQFF
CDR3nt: TGTGCCAGCAGACGGGACTGGAGGATCAATGAGCAGTTCTTC

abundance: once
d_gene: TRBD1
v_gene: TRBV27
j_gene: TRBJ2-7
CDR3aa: CASSRPPGQGAHEQYF
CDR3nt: TGTGCCAGCAGCCGCCCTCCGGGACAGGGGGCCCACGAGCAGTACTTC

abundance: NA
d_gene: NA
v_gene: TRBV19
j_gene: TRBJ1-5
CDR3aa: CASRPASGSNQPQHF
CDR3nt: TGTGCCAGTAGGCCCGCTTCAGGGAGCAATCAGCCCCAGCATTTT

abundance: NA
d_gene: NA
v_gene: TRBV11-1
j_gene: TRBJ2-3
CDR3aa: CASSLARGRVIKDTQYF
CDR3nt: TGTGCCAGCAGCTTAGCGCGTGGCAGGGTAATAAAGGATACGCAGTATTTT

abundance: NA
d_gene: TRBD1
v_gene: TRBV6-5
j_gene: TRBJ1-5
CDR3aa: CASSSQGGQPQHF
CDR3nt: TGTGCCAGCAGTTCACAGGGGGGTCAGCCCCAGCATTTT

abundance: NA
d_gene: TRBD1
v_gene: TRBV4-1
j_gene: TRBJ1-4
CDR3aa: CASSHGDRVPEKLFF
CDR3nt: TGCGCCAGCAGCCACGGCGACAGGGTACCCGAAAAACTGTTTTTT

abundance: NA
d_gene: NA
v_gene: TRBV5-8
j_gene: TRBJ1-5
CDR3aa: CASSQWTGNQPQHF
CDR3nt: TGTGCCAGCAGCCAATGGACAGGCAATCAGCCCCAGCATTTT

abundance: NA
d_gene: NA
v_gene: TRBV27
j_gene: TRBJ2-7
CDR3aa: CASSPSSPIADPYLFHYEQYF
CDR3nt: TGTGCCAGCAGCCCGAGCAGCCCTATTGCGGACCCTTACTTATTTCACTACGAGCAGTACTTC

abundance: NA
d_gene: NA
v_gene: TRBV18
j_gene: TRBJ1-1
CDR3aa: CASSDTGSTEAFF
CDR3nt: TGTGCCAGCTCAGACACAGGGAGCACTGAAGCTTTCTTT

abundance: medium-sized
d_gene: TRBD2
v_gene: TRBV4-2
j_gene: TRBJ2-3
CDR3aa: CASSQATSGRTDTQYF
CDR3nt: TGTGCCAGCAGCCAAGCAACTAGCGGGAGGACAGATACGCAGTATTTT

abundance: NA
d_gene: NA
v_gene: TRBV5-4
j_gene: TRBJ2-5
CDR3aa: CASSSQGPETQYF
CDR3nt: TGTGCCAGCAGCTCTCAGGGGCCAGAGACCCAGTACTTC

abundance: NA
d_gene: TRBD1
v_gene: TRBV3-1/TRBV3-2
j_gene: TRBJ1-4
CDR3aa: CASSRTPSGQGASTNEKLFF
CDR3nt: TGTGCCAGCAGCCGTACTCCTTCCGGACAGGGGGCATCAACTAATGAAAAACTGTTTTTT

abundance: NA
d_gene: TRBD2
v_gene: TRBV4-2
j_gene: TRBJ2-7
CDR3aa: CASSQEQGAAGLAVSYEQYF
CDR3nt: TGTGCCAGCAGCCAAGAGCAAGGCGCAGCAGGACTAGCGGTTTCCTACGAGCAGTACTTC

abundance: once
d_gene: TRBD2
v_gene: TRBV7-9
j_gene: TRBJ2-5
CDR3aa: CASRLAGGQEETQYF
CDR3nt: TGTGCCAGCCGGCTAGCGGGAGGTCAGGAAGAGACCCAGTACTTC

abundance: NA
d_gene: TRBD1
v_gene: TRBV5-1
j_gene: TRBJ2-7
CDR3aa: CASSPPDRGPREQYF
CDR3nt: TGCGCCAGCAGCCCCCCCGACAGGGGGCCTCGGGAGCAGTACTTC

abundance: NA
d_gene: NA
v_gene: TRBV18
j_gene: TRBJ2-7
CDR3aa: CASSKAGQSYEQYF
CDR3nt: TGTGCCAGCTCAAAGGCGGGACAGTCCTACGAGCAGTACTTC

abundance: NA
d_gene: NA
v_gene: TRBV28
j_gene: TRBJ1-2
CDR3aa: CASTPRPGRGYTF
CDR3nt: TGTGCCAGCACCCCACGTCCGGGGCGTGGCTACACCTTC

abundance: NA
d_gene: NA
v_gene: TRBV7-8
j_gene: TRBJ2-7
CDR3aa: CASSFRTDRASYEQYF
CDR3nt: TGTGCCAGCAGCTTCCGGACGGACAGAGCCTCCTACGAGCAGTACTTC

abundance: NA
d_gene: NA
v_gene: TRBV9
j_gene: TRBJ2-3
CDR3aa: CASSAGDTQYF
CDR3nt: TGTGCCAGCAGCGCTGGAGATACGCAGTATTTT

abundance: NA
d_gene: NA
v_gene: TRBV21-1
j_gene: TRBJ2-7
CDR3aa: CASSKVGPRKASYEQYF
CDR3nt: TGTGCCAGCAGCAAAGTGGGGCCCCGTAAGGCGTCCTACGAGCAGTACTTC

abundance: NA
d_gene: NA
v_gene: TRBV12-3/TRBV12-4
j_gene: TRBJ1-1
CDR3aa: CASSPFMNTEAFF
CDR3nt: TGTGCCAGCAGTCCCTTTATGAACACTGAAGCTTTCTTT

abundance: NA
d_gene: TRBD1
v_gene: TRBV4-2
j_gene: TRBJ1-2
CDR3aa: CASSKDRDYGYTF
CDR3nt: TGTGCCAGCAGCAAAGACAGGGATTATGGCTACACCTTC

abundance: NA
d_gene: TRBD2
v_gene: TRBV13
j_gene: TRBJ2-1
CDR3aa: CASSLGSPGLARYNEQFF
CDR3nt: TGTGCCAGCAGCTTAGGTTCCCCGGGACTAGCCAGGTACAATGAGCAGTTCTTC

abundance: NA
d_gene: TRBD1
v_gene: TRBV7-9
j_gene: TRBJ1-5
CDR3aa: CASQEITNRGIQPQHF
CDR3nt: TGTGCCAGCCAAGAAATCACTAACAGGGGGATTCAGCCCCAGCATTTT

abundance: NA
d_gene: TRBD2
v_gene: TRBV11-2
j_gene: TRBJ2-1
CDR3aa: CASSSLASGYYNEQFF
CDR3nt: TGTGCCAGCAGCTCCCTCGCTAGCGGGTACTACAATGAGCAGTTCTTC

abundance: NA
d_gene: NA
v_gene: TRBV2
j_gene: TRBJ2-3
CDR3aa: CASSDPYSRDRTTDTQYF
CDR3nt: TGTGCCAGCAGCGACCCCTATTCCCGGGACCGAACCACAGATACGCAGTATTTT

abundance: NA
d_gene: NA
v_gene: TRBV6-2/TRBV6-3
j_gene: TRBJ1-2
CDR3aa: CASSYQPYGYTF
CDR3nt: TGTGCCAGCAGTTACCAACCCTATGGCTACACCTTC

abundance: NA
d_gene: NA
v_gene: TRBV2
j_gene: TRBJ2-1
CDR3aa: CASSDPSGYNEQFF
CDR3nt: TGTGCCAGCAGTGATCCCAGCGGTTACAATGAGCAGTTCTTC

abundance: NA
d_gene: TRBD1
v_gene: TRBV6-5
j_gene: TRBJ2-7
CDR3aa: CASRNRQGSAYEQYF
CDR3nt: TGTGCCAGCAGAAACCGACAGGGGTCGGCCTACGAGCAGTACTTC

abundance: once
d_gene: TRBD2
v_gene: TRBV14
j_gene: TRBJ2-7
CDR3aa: CASSQDGSGVSYEQYF
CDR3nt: TGTGCCAGCAGCCAAGATGGGAGCGGGGTCTCCTACGAGCAGTACTTC

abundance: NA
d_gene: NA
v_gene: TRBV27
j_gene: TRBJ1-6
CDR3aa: CASSLSIAGRNSPLHF
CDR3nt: TGTGCCAGCAGTTTATCGATTGCAGGGAGGAATTCACCCCTCCACTTT

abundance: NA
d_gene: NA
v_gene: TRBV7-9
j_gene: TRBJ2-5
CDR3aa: CASSSRASARQYF
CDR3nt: TGTGCCAGCAGCTCCCGGGCTTCGGCGAGACAGTACTTC